This T cell receptor (beta chain) was retrieved from a study of blood T cell repertoires in COVID-19. For the study at large: Samples taken during acute and convalescent COVID-19 were collected in the United States, Italy and Spain. T cells, B-cell-depleted T cells, or PBMCs provided the cDNA or gDNA that served as material.

Germline V gives CDR1 DFQATT, CDR2 SNEGSKA (reference sequence). The CDR3 loop spans 10 amino acids. Authors' data handling: Reference gene primers were amplified, and this amplification served to estimate nucleated cell counts. Only in-frame clones appear in the TCRdb table, and some are missing; sequencing was by immunoSEQ multiplex PCR. V and J calls and clone size are those listed in that table; D and trimming were worked out from the DNA. The sample includes about 230,000 clones, around nine tenths of them seen just once. This chain links TRBV20-1 with TRBJ2-7, with D possibly being TRBD1 (6 bases). The receptor comes from a woman aged 60 to 75 with acute or convalescent COVID-19. The sample was peripheral blood. In DNA form, the CDR3 reads TGCGGCAGCAGGGGCTACGAGCAGTACTTC. The encoded protein is CGSRGYEQYF.